This T cell receptor beta chain is drawn from a study of technical replicates of blood from a few donors. Sequencing was performed with immunoSEQ multiplex PCR; in TCRdb, only in-frame clones are kept and a portion is missing. The sample has over 90,000 clones; approximately 95% are singletons. Germline-derived CDR1 and CDR2 are SGHRS and YFSETQ. The CDR3 is made up of 15 amino acids. Trimming removed 2 bases from V and 0 bases from J, with 9 bases in between. The source material was T cells isolated from PBMCs. The V gene is TRBV5-1, the J gene TRBJ1-3; possible D gene TRBD1, 6 bases. The origin of this receptor is a human donor in good health. The CDR3 bases are TGCGCCAGCAGCTTTACAGGGAACTCTGGAAACACCATATATTTT. Its protein product is CASSFTGNSGNTIYF. Full variable domain (missing parts from reference TRBV5-1 and TRBJ1-3): KAGVTQTPRYLIKTRGQQVTLSCSPISGHRSVSWYQQTPGQGLQFLFEYFSETQRNKGNFPGRFSGRQFSNSRSEMNVSTLELGDSALYLCASSFTGNSGNTIYFGEGSWLTVV.